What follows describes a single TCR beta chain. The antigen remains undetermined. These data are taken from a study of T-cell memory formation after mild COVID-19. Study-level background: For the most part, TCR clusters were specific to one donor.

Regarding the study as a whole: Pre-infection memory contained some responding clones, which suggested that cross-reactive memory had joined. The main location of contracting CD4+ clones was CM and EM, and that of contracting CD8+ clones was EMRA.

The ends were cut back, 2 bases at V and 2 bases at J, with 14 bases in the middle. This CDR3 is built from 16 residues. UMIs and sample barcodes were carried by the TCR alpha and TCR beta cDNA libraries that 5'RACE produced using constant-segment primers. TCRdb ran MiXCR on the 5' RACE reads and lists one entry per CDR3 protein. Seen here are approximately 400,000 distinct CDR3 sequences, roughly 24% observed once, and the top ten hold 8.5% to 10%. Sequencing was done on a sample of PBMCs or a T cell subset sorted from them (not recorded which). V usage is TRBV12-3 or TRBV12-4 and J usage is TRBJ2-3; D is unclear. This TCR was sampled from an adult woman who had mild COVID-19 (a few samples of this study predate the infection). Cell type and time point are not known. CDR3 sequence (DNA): TGTGCCAGCAGTTTAAGTACCGGGCGAAACACAGATACGCAGTATTTT. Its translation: CASSLSTGRNTDTQYF.